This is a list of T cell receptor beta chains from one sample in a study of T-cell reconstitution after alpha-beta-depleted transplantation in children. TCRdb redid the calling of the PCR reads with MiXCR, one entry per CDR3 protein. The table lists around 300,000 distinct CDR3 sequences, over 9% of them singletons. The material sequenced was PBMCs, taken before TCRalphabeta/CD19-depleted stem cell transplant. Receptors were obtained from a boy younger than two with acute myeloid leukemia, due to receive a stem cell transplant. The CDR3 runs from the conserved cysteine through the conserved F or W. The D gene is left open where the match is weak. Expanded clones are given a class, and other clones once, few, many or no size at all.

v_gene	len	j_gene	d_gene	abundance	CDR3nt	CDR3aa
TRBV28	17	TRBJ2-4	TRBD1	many	TGTGCCAGCAGTTTATCCCCTACAGGGGGAGTGGGAAACATTCAGTACTTC	CASSLSPTGGVGNIQYF
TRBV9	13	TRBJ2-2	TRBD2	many	TGTGCCACGGCTAGCGGCCAGGGCGGGGAGCTGTTTTTT	CATASGQGGELFF
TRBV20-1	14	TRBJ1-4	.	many	TGCAGTGCTAGTCCAGGGGCAACTAATGAAAAACTGTTTTTT	CSASPGATNEKLFF
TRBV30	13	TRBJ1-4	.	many	TGTGCCTGGAGAGCGAACGGGGGAGAAAAACTGTTTTTT	CAWRANGGEKLFF
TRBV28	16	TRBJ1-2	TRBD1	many	TGTGCCAGCAGTTTTTTCCTCGTCGACAGGGATAATGGCTACACCTTC	CASSFFLVDRDNGYTF
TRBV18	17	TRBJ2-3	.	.	TGTGCCAGCTCACCCAACAAGGACAGAGGTCCCACAGATACGCAGTATTTT	CASSPNKDRGPTDTQYF
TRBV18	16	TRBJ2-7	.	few	TGTGCCAGCTCACCCACCTCCAGGGGCCCCTCCTACGAGCAGTACTTC	CASSPTSRGPSYEQYF
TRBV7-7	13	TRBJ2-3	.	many	TGTGCTAGCACCCCTGGGATCACAGATACGCAGTATTTT	CASTPGITDTQYF
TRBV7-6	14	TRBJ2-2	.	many	TGTGCCAGCAGCTTATCGGGTCACACCGGGGAGCTGTTTTTT	CASSLSGHTGELFF
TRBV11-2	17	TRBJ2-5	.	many	TGTGCCAGCAGCTCTTATTCCGAGGGGCGCGGGACGGAGACCCAGTACTTC	CASSSYSEGRGTETQYF
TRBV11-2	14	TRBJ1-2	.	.	TGTGCCAGCAGCTTAGATTGGACAGCCTATGGCTACACCTTC	CASSLDWTAYGYTF
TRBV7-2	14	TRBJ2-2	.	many	TGTGCCAGCAGCTTCCAGGGCTCAACCGGGGAGCTGTTTTTT	CASSFQGSTGELFF
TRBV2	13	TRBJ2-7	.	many	TGTGCCAGCATCCCAGGGGCCCCCTACGAGCAGTACTTC	CASIPGAPYEQYF
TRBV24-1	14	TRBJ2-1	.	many	TGTGCCACCTCGGCGGGACGGTTCTACAATGAGCAGTTCTTC	CATSAGRFYNEQFF
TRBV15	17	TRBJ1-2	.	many	TGTGCCACCAGCAGATCAGGTTCGGAGGGACGGAACTATGGCTACACCTTC	CATSRSGSEGRNYGYTF